This is a list of T cell receptor beta chains from one sample in a study of beta chain features in type 1 diabetes. This table comes from immunoSEQ multiplex PCR, and its TCRdb copy is limited to in-frame clones, with some not included. The profile shows fewer than 500,000 clones, approximately 14% of them singletons. What was sequenced was naive CD4+ T cells from blood. These receptors were taken from a man younger than 45 in good health. Both conserved end residues are part of each CDR3. The D gene is left open where the match is weak. The size field is filled for only some rows; it gives once, few, many or a size class.

>TRBD1|TRBV7-9|TRBJ1-2|few
CASSPRTGVGGYTF
TGTGCCAGCAGCCCCCGGACAGGGGTCGGTGGCTACACCTTC
>NA|TRBV2|TRBJ2-3|NA
CASSVRSSTDTQYF
TGTGCCAGCAGTGTCAGATCTAGCACAGATACGCAGTATTTT
>NA|TRBV29-1|TRBJ1-1|NA
CSVAAGNTEAFF
TGCAGCGTTGCAGCCGGTAACACTGAAGCTTTCTTT
>NA|TRBV30|TRBJ2-3|NA
CACSLIPQYF
TGTGCCTGCTCCCTGATCCCGCAGTATTTT
>NA|TRBV7-9|TRBJ2-3|few
CASSSGLRPSSTDTQYF
TGTGCCAGCAGCTCGGGTCTACGCCCATCTAGCACAGATACGCAGTATTTT
>NA|TRBV6-5|TRBJ2-7|few
CASSYSNVGGEQYF
TGTGCCAGCAGTTACTCGAACGTGGGGGGCGAGCAGTACTTC
>TRBD1|TRBV7-9|TRBJ2-5|many
CASSSDRVRTQYF
TGTGCCAGCAGCTCTGACAGGGTTCGGACCCAGTACTTC
>TRBD1|TRBV5-1|TRBJ1-4|few
CASSPGQLSGNEKLFF
TGCGCCAGCAGCCCGGGACAGCTTTCTGGTAATGAAAAACTGTTTTTT
>NA|TRBV4-3|TRBJ1-1|NA
CASSQLPNTEAFF
TGCGCCAGCAGCCAACTCCCGAACACTGAAGCTTTCTTT
>NA|TRBV19|TRBJ2-6|few
CASTLPSGANVLTF
TGTGCCAGTACGCTACCGTCTGGGGCCAACGTCCTGACTTTC
>NA|TRBV7-3|TRBJ2-1|NA
CASSSTSRLGNEQFF
TGTGCCAGCAGCTCCACCTCCAGACTTGGCAATGAGCAGTTCTTC
>NA|TRBV6-5|TRBJ2-7|few
CASRRGYEQYF
TGTGCCAGCCGCCGAGGCTACGAGCAGTACTTC
>NA|TRBV9|TRBJ1-3|NA
CASSVDSAGNTIYF
TGTGCCAGCAGCGTAGATTCCGCTGGAAACACCATATATTTT
>NA|TRBV6-5|TRBJ1-1|NA
CASSDRITEAFF
TGTGCCAGCAGTGACAGAATCACTGAAGCTTTCTTT
>NA|TRBV9|TRBJ1-3|NA
CASSAPTSQGNTIYF
TGTGCCAGCAGCGCCCCGACAAGCCAAGGAAACACCATATATTTT
>TRBD1|TRBV9|TRBJ2-6|few
CASSFRDRNSGANVLTF
TGTGCCAGCAGCTTCCGGGACAGGAACTCTGGGGCCAACGTCCTGACTTTC
>NA|TRBV10-3|TRBJ2-2|few
CAISERENPTGELFF
TGTGCCATCAGTGAGCGGGAGAATCCCACCGGGGAGCTGTTTTTT
>NA|TRBV29-1|TRBJ1-5|few
CSAVDSQDQPQHF
TGCAGCGCCGTGGACAGCCAGGATCAGCCCCAGCATTTT
>NA|TRBV5-1|TRBJ1-2|NA
CASSLGDRNYGYTF
TGCGCCAGCAGCTTGGGGGATCGGAACTATGGCTACACCTTC
>NA|TRBV7-8|TRBJ1-1|NA
CASLSGRVNTEAFF
TGTGCCAGCCTTAGTGGTAGGGTTAACACTGAAGCTTTCTTT
>NA|TRBV29-1|TRBJ1-2|NA
CSVDSSYGYTF
TGCAGCGTTGACAGTTCCTATGGCTACACCTTC
>NA|TRBV13|TRBJ1-2|few
CASSPRVEPIDGYTF
TGTGCCAGCAGCCCTAGGGTAGAGCCCATCGATGGCTACACCTTC
>TRBD1|TRBV9|TRBJ2-1|NA
CASSVEDRVYNEQFF
TGTGCCAGCAGCGTAGAGGACAGGGTCTACAATGAGCAGTTCTTC
>NA|TRBV10-3|TRBJ1-1|few
CAISESIGGTEAFF
TGTGCCATCAGTGAGTCGATCGGGGGTACTGAAGCTTTCTTT
>NA|TRBV18|TRBJ1-3|few
CASSPLQTASGNTIYF
TGTGCCAGCTCACCCCTTCAAACCGCCTCTGGAAACACCATATATTTT
>NA|TRBV5-4|TRBJ2-5|few
CASSLAPVGTQYF
TGTGCCAGCAGCTTGGCCCCAGTGGGGACCCAGTACTTC